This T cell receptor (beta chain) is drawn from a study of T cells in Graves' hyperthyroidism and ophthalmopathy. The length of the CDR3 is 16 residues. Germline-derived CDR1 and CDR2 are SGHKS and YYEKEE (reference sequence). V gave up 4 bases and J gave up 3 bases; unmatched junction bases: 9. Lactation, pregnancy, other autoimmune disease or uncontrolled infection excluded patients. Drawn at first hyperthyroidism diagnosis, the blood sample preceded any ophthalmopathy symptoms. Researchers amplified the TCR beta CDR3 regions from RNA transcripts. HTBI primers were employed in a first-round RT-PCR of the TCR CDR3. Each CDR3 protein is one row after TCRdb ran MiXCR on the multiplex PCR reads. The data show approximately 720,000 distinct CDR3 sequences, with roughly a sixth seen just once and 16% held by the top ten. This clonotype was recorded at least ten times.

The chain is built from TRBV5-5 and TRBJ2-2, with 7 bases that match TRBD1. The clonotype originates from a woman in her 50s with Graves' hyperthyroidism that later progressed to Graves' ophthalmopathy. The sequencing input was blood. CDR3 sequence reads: CASSVRQGADTGELFF. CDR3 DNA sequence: TGTGCCAGCAGCGTGAGACAGGGAGCCGACACCGGGGAGCTGTTTTTT.